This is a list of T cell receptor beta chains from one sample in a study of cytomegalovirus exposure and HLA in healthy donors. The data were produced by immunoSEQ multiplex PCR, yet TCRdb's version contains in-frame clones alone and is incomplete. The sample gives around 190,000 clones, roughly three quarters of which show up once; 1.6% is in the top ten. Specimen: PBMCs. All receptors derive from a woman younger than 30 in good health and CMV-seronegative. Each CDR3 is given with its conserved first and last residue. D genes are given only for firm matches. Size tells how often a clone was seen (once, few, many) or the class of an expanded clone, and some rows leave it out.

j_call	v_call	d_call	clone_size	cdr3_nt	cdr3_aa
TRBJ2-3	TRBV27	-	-	TGTGCCAGCAGTTCCGAAGGGGGCACAGATACGCAGTATTTT	CASSSEGGTDTQYF
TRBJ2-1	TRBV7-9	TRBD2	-	TGTGCCAGCACGTTCTTGGGGGGGGATGCTACGGAGCAGTTCTTC	CASTFLGGDATEQFF
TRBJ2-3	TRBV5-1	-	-	TGCGCCAGCAGCCCCACGGGGGTGCGCACAGATACGCAGTATTTT	CASSPTGVRTDTQYF
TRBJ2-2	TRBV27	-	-	TGTGCCAGCAGTTTTTTGTCGGTTCTCAGGGTGGGCGGGGAGCTGTTTTTT	CASSFLSVLRVGGELFF
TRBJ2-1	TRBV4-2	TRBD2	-	TGTGCCAGCAGCCAGATTCCGGGACTAGCGGCTAACAATGAGCAGTTCTTC	CASSQIPGLAANNEQFF
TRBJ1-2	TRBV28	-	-	TGTGCCAGCAAATTGACATTTAACAACTATGGCTACACCTTC	CASKLTFNNYGYTF
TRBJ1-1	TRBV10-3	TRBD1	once	TGTGCCATCTCATCAGGGGGTTACACTGAAGCTTTCTTT	CAISSGGYTEAFF
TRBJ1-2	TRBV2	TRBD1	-	TGTGCCAGCAGTGGACAGGGGATACCCTATGGCTACACCTTC	CASSGQGIPYGYTF
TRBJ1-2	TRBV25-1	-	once	TGTGCCAGCAGTGGGACCGGGACATTCTATGGCTACACCTTC	CASSGTGTFYGYTF
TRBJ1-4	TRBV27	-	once	TGTGCCAGCAATTTTCAGGACAGAGTCGAGGTTACAGATGGGGAAAAACTGTTTTTT	CASNFQDRVEVTDGEKLFF
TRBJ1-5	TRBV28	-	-	TGTGCCAGCAGTTTAGTGGCGGGTAATCAGCCCCAGCATTTT	CASSLVAGNQPQHF
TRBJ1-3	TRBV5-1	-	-	TGCGCCAGCAGCTTCGAGGGATCTGGAAACACCATATATTTT	CASSFEGSGNTIYF
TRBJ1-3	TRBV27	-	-	TGTGCCAGCAGTTTACGGGGTCCGGGAAACACCATATATTTT	CASSLRGPGNTIYF
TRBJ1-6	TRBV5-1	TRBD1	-	TGCGCCAGCAGCATTCGGGACAGAAATTCACCCCTCCACTTT	CASSIRDRNSPLHF
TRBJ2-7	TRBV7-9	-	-	TGTGCCAGCAGCTTAGTCGGGTTCGGCTACGAGCAGTACTTC	CASSLVGFGYEQYF
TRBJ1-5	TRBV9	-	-	TGTGCCAGCAGCCTCCGGGGGGGTAGCAATCAGCCCCAGCATTTT	CASSLRGGSNQPQHF
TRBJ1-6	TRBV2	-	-	TGTGCCAGCAACAAGGACTTGGGTTCACCCCTCCACTTT	CASNKDLGSPLHF
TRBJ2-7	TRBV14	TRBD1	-	TGTGCCAGCAGCCCGGACAGGGGGCTGAACGAGCAGTACTTC	CASSPDRGLNEQYF
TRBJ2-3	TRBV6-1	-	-	TGTGCCAGCAGTGTCCTCACAGACACAGATACGCAGTATTTT	CASSVLTDTDTQYF
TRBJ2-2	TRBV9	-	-	TGTGCCAGCAGCGTCCAACTTGGGAGTCTTACCGGGGAGCTGTTTTTT	CASSVQLGSLTGELFF
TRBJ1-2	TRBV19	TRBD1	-	TGTGCCAGTAGTATACGACAGGGGGCCCACTATGGCTACACCTTC	CASSIRQGAHYGYTF
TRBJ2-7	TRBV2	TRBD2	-	TGTGCCAGCAGTCCAGTTAGCGGGGGGCCCTACGAGCAGTACTTC	CASSPVSGGPYEQYF
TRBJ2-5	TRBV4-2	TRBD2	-	TGTGCCAGCAGCTCCACTAGCGGTCAAGAGACCCAGTACTTC	CASSSTSGQETQYF
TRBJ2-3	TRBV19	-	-	TGTGCCAGTAGCCCAGAAGGGGAGGCAGATACGCAGTATTTT	CASSPEGEADTQYF
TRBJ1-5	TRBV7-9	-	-	TGTGCCAGCAGCCCAGGGTCCGATCAGCCCCAGCATTTT	CASSPGSDQPQHF
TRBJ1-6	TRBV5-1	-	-	TGCGCCAGCAGCTTGGACCAGAGGCCAGGGCGGTCACCCCTCCACTTT	CASSLDQRPGRSPLHF
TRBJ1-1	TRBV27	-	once	TGTGCCAGCAGTTTAGAGGTGAGGGCCACTGAAGCTTTCTTT	CASSLEVRATEAFF
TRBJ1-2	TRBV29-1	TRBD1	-	TGCAGCGTCGGAAGACAGGGACCCCGCTATGGCTACACCTTC	CSVGRQGPRYGYTF
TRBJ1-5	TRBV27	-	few	TGTGCCAGCAGTTTCGGGGATCAGCCCCAGCATTTT	CASSFGDQPQHF
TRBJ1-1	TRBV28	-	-	TGTGCCAGCAGTTTAAGGAAGGCCATCGGGGTTGAAGCTTTCTTT	CASSLRKAIGVEAFF
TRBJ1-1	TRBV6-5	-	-	TGTGCCAGCAGTTACCTCATCGAGGGTACTGAAGCTTTCTTT	CASSYLIEGTEAFF
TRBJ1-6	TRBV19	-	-	TGTGCCAGCAGTTGGTGGGGTGGGGACACGAATTCACCCCTCCACTTT	CASSWWGGDTNSPLHF
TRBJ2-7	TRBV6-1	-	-	TGTGCCAGCAGTGGTAGGGAGGTTTACGAGCAGTACTTC	CASSGREVYEQYF
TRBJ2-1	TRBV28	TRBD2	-	TGTGCCAGCAGTGGTCGGGGTAGCGGGAGGTATGGCTCCTACAATGAGCAGTTCTTC	CASSGRGSGRYGSYNEQFF
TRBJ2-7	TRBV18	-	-	TGTGCCAGCTCCGCCGTCCCTCCCGACTACGAGCAGTACTTC	CASSAVPPDYEQYF
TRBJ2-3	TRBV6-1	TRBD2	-	TGTGCCAGCACCTTAGCGGGGGGCACAGATACGCAGTATTTT	CASTLAGGTDTQYF
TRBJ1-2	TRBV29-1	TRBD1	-	TGCAGCGTTCTAAATACCGGGACAGGGGGTGATGGCTACACCTTC	CSVLNTGTGGDGYTF
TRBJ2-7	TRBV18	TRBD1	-	TGTGCCAGCTCACCAGGACAGGGTAGTGGCGAGCAGTACTTC	CASSPGQGSGEQYF
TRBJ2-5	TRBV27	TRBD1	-	TGTGCCAGCACCTCTCCGCACAGGGGAAAGACCCAGTACTTC	CASTSPHRGKTQYF
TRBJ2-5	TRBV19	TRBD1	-	TGTGCCAGTAGTACCGGGACAGCCCAAGAGACCCAGTACTTC	CASSTGTAQETQYF
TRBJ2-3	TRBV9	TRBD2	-	TGTGCCAGCAGCGGACTAGCGGGAGAAACAGATACGCAGTATTTT	CASSGLAGETDTQYF
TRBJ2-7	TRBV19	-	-	TGTGCCAGTACCCCTGCCTACGAGCAGTACTTC	CASTPAYEQYF
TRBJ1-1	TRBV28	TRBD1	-	TGTGCCAGCAGTCCCTCGACACAGGGGGGGAACACTGAAGCTTTCTTT	CASSPSTQGGNTEAFF
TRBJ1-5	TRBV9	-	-	TGTGCCAGCAGCGTAACAGACAGTTTCAATCAGCCCCAGCATTTT	CASSVTDSFNQPQHF
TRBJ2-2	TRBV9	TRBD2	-	TGTGCCAGCAGCGTGCTAGCGGACACCGGGGAGCTGTTTTTT	CASSVLADTGELFF
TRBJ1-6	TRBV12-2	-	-	TGTGCAAGTCGCTTAGTGAGACAGGTTGACCGCACACCCCTCCACTTT	CASRLVRQVDRTPLHF
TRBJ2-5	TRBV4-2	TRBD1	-	TGTGCCAGCAGCCCCCAGGGACAGGGGGCGGAGGAGACCCAGTACTTC	CASSPQGQGAEETQYF
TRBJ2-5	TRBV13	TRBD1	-	TGTGCCAGCAGCCTACCCGGGACAGGGGGAGAGACCCAGTACTTC	CASSLPGTGGETQYF
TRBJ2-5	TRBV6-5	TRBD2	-	TGTGCCAGCAGTTTGGAAGCGGGAGTTCTCCAAGAGACCCAGTACTTC	CASSLEAGVLQETQYF
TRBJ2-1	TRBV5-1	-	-	TGCGCCAGCAGCTTGGGCCCAGTAAGCGGCGAGCAGTTCTTC	CASSLGPVSGEQFF
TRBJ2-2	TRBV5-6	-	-	TGTGCCAGCAGCCATACATTCGAGAACACCGGGGAGCTGTTTTTT	CASSHTFENTGELFF
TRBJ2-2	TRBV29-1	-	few	TGCAGCGCCCAAAAACAGGGTTCGAGCGGGGAGCTGTTTTTT	CSAQKQGSSGELFF
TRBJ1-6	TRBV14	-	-	TGTGCCAGCAGCCAAGCGAATTCACCCCTCCACTTT	CASSQANSPLHF
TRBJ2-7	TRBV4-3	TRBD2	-	TGCGCCAGCAGCCAAGGACTAGCGGGCCTCTACGAGCAGTACTTC	CASSQGLAGLYEQYF